Below, 14 T cell receptor beta chains from the same sample are listed, as sequenced in a study of T cells in Graves' hyperthyroidism and ophthalmopathy. Using RNA transcripts as the source, TCR beta CDR3 regions were amplified. TCR CDR3 underwent first-round RT-PCR with the HTBI primer set. TCRdb reprocessed the multiplex PCR reads via MiXCR and lists one record per CDR3 protein. The sample lists roughly 700,000 distinct CDR3 sequences, roughly 17% occurring once. Sequencing was done on a sample of blood. The receptors derive from a man aged 50 or older with Graves' hyperthyroidism.

This clonotype showed up many times. The rearrangement uses TRBV28 and TRBJ2-1; D might be TRBD2 (6 bases). Trimming shortened V by 5 bases and J by 5 bases, and 10 bases separated the two germline ends. The CDR3 totals 13 residues. CDR1 and CDR2 (germline): MDHEN, SYDVKM. The CDR3 nucleotides are TGTGCCAGCAGTCCTCGGACTAACAATGAGCAGTTCTTC. As protein: CASSPRTNNEQFF.

This clonotype was detected only a few times. J is TRBJ2-3 and V is TRBV4-3, with D perhaps matching TRBD2 (6 bases). CDR1 and CDR2 (germline): LGHNA, YSLEER. The CDR3 contains 16 residues. Trimming removed 3 bases from V and 2 bases from J, with 15 bases in between. CDR3 sequence reads: CASSHSGTSLTDTQYF. The DNA for the CDR3 is TGCGCCAGCAGCCATTCAGGGACTTCACTCACAGATACGCAGTATTTT.

Concerning this clonotype itself: The DNA is omitted, as the CDR3 cannot be located on it reliably, and the CDR3 follows TCRdb's listing. This rearrangement joins TRBV12-3 or TRBV12-4 to TRBJ2-3; TRBD1 is the table's D call, not checked against the DNA. The CDR3 is 15 amino acids long, termini counted. The CDR3 loop reads CASSFLAGGADTQYF.

The V call is TRBV7-9, the J call TRBJ1-1; 8 positions match TRBD1. Germline V CDR1 and CDR2: SEHNR, FQNEAQ (reference sequence). Trimming took 5 bases from V and 5 from J; bases not matched to a gene: 7. The CDR3 length is 14 residues. Written as DNA, the CDR3 is TGTGCCAGCAGCCCCACAGGGGGTCGGACTGAAGCTTTCTTT. Protein sequence: CASSPTGGRTEAFF.

J is TRBJ2-7 and V is TRBV2; tentatively, D is TRBD2 (6 bases). The CDR3 loop spans 14 amino acids. Germline V gene lookup returns CDR1 SNHLY and CDR2 FYNNEI. Trimming took off 7 bases at V and 5 bases at J, with 18 bases between the two ends. In DNA form, the CDR3 reads TGTGCCAGCACCGGAGAGGAGGGATTCGACGAGCAGTACTTC. Protein: CASTGEEGFDEQYF.

This clonotype was seen a handful of times. V and J are TRBV20-1 and TRBJ2-1; D uncertain. This CDR3 comprises 14 residues. V was shortened by 0 bases and J by 4 bases, with 10 bases between the two germline ends. Per germline, CDR1 DFQATT and CDR2 SNEGSKA (reference sequence). This chain's CDR3 is CSAREFTLYNEQFF. In DNA form, the CDR3 reads TGCAGTGCTAGAGAGTTCACCCTTTACAATGAGCAGTTCTTC.

This clonotype was recorded at least ten times. The CDR3 reads CASSFKPNTEAFF. As DNA, the CDR3 is TGTGCCAGCAGTTTTAAGCCGAACACTGAAGCTTTCTTT. This chain joins TRBV12-3 or TRBV12-4 and TRBJ1-1; D is unresolved. Trimming removed 3 bases at V and 1 base at J, with 6 bases between. The CDR3 length is 13 residues.

This chain connects TRBV20-1 to TRBJ2-1; 10 bases are a match to TRBD2. The J segment lost 4 bases and the V segment lost 2 bases, leaving 5 bases of the junction unmatched. The V gene's germline CDR1 is DFQATT and CDR2 SNEGSKA (reference sequence). This CDR3 region has 15 residues. DNA of the CDR3: TGCAGTGCTAGACTACTAGCGGGAAATTACAATGAGCAGTTCTTC. It is translated as CSARLLAGNYNEQFF.

This clonotype has ten or more counts. V gene TRBV7-9 combines with J gene TRBJ2-1, with 10 bases lining up with TRBD1. The germline V gene encodes CDR1 SEHNR and CDR2 FQNEAQ (reference sequence). J gave up 6 bases and V 3 bases, and 5 bases lay outside the gene matches. The CDR3 is 15 residues long. DNA of the CDR3: TGTGCCAGCAGCTTTGGGACAGGGGTAATCAATGAGCAGTTCTTC. Translated: CASSFGTGVINEQFF.

The chain is built from TRBV18 and TRBJ2-7; 11 bases fit TRBD1. CDR1 is KGHSH and CDR2 is LQKENI in the germline V gene. The CDR3 spans 14 residues. With V trimmed by 5 bases and J by 7 bases, 7 bases remained unmatched. CDR3 sequence (DNA): TGTGCCAGCTCAACTTGGGACAGGGGGTTGGAGCAGTACTTC. Protein: CASSTWDRGLEQYF. The full variable domain, its missing parts supplied by reference TRBV18 and TRBJ2-7, is NAGVMQNPRHLVRRRGQEARLRCSPMKGHSHVYWYRQLPEEGLKFMVYLQKENIIDESGMPKERFSAEFPKEGPSILRIQQVVRGDSAAYFCASSTWDRGLEQYFGPGTRLTVT.

The chain links TRBV6-1 to TRBJ1-1, with a tentative D call TRBD1 (5 bases). This CDR3 has 13 amino acids. V lost 7 bases and J 6 bases, leaving 15 bases between the germline ends. Germline V gives CDR1 MNHNS, CDR2 SASEGT. CDR3 in amino acids: CASIKPGGAEAFF. Here the CDR3 DNA reads TGTGCCAGCATCAAGCCCGGAGGGGCTGAAGCTTTCTTT.

This clonotype was detected many times. J is TRBJ2-5 and V is TRBV7-2; a possible D gene is TRBD2 (5 bases). The length of the CDR3 is 13 residues. Germline CDR1 SGHTA, CDR2 FQGNSA. V lost 4 bases, J lost 7 bases, and 13 bases lay in between. The CDR3 region is CASSSGSSGTQYF. Here the CDR3 DNA reads TGTGCCAGCAGCTCCGGGTCGAGCGGGACCCAGTACTTC.

This chain connects TRBV29-1 to TRBJ1-1; D uncertain. V lost 3 bases to trimming and J lost 8 bases, with 4 bases between them. Germline CDR1 SQVTM, CDR2 ANQGSEA. The CDR3 extends over 9 amino acids. CDR3 bases: TGCAGCGTTGACATAGAAGCTTTCTTT. It translates to CSVDIEAFF. The full variable domain, rest sourced from reference TRBV29-1 and TRBJ1-1, is SAVISQKPSRDICQRGTSLTIQCQVDSQVTMMFWYRQQPGQSLTLIATANQGSEATYESGFVIDKFPISRPNLTFSTLTVSNMSPEDSSIYLCSVDIEAFFGQGTRLTVV.

This clonotype was detected ten times or more. This rearrangement joins TRBV28 to TRBJ2-7, with D perhaps given as TRBD1 or TRBD2 (5 bases each). V dropped 2 bases and J dropped 4 bases, with 15 bases sitting between them. Germline-derived CDR1 and CDR2 are MDHEN and SYDVKM. The CDR3 contains 15 residues. CDR3 region: CASSLGQGAPYEQYF. The DNA for the CDR3 is TGTGCCAGCAGTTTAGGCCAGGGAGCTCCATACGAGCAGTACTTC. The entire variable domain, with the rest obtained from reference TRBV28 and TRBJ2-7, is as follows: DVKVTQSSRYLVKRTGEKVFLECVQDMDHENMFWYRQDPGLGLRLIYFSYDVKMKEKGDIPEGYSVSREKKERFSLILESASTNQTSMYLCASSLGQGAPYEQYFGPGTRLTVT.